The present T cell receptor (beta chain) was sequenced within a study of CD8+ T cells in alopecia areata. Regarding the study as a whole: Resident alphabeta T cells of normal skin are also sequenced in scalp samples.

Comment on this clone: Its target is not known. One end of the junction does not line up with germline, which may come from a read error.

The treatment here: oral pan-JAK inhibitor, 5-10 mg twice daily. The study team obtained lesional scalp punch biopsies and peripheral blood from alopecia areata patients. RNA was extracted and reverse transcribed into cDNA as the sequencing template. Measured with immunoSEQ multiplex PCR; TCRdb has only the in-frame clones, and not every one. Of some 130,000 clones in the sample, 50% to 55% were seen once. CDR3 size: 12 residues. Germline assignment: CDR1 MNHEY and CDR2 SVGAGI. The sample here was CD4+ T cells sorted from blood, taken at week 4, from a patient treated with tofacitinib. This clonotype was sampled from a human donor with alopecia areata. V is TRBV6-5 and J is TRBJ2-7; D is unresolved. The CDR3 bases are TGTGCCAGCAGTGGGCCATCCTTCGAGCAGTACTTC. Its translation: CASSGPSFEQYF.